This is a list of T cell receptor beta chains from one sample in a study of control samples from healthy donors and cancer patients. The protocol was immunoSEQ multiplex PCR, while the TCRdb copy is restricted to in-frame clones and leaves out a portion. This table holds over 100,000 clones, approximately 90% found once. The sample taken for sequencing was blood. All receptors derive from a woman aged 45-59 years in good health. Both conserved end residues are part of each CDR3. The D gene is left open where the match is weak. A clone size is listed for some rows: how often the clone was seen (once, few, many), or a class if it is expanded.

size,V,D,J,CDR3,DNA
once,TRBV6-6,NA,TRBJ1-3,CASSVSSGNTIYF,TGTGCCAGCAGTGTAAGCTCTGGAAACACCATATATTTT
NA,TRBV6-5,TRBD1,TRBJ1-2,CASRRTGALNYGYTF,TGTGCCAGCAGAAGGACAGGGGCCCTAAACTATGGCTACACCTTC
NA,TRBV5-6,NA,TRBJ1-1,CASSFVANTEAFF,TGTGCCAGCAGCTTTGTGGCAAACACTGAAGCTTTCTTT
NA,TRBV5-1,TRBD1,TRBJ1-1,CASSLYTGDPEAFF,TGCGCCAGCAGCTTGTACACAGGGGACCCTGAAGCTTTCTTT
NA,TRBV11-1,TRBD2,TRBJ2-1,CASSDRGTSGRAWFF,TGTGCCAGCAGCGACAGAGGGACTAGCGGTAGAGCATGGTTCTTC
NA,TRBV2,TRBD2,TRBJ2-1,CASSEGRGGNEQFF,TGTGCCAGCAGTGAAGGACGGGGGGGCAATGAGCAGTTCTTC
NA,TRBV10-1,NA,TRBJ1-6,CASSRTGKGPLHF,TGCGCCAGCAGTCGGACCGGGAAGGGACCCCTCCACTTT
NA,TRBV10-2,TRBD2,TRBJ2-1,CASLVGAGGPDEQFF,TGCGCCTCTTTAGTTGGAGCGGGAGGCCCCGATGAGCAGTTCTTC
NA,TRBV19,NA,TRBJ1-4,CASSREDGTNEKLFF,TGTGCCAGTAGTCGCGAGGACGGAACTAATGAAAAACTGTTTTTT
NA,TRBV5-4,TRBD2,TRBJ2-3,CASSLLQAGADTQYF,TGTGCCAGCAGCTTGCTACAGGCGGGGGCAGATACGCAGTATTTT